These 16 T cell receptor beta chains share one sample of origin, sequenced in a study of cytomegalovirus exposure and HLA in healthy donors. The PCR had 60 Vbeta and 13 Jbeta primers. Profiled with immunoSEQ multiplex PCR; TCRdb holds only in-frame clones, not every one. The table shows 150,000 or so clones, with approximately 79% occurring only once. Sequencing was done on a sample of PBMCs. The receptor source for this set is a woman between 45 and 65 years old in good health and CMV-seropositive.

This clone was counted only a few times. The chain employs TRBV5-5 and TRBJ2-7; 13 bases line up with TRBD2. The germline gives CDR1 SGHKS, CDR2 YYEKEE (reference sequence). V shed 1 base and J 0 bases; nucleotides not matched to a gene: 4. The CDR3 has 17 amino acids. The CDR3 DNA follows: TGTGCCAGCAGCTTGTCACTAGCGGGAGGGTTCTCCTACGAGCAGTACTTC. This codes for CASSLSLAGGFSYEQYF.

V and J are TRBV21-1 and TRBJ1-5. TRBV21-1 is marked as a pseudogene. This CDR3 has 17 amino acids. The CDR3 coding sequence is TGTGCCAGCAGCAAAGGGGGGGAGGGAGGCCACAATCAGCCCCAGCATTTT. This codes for CASSKGGEGGHNQPQHF.

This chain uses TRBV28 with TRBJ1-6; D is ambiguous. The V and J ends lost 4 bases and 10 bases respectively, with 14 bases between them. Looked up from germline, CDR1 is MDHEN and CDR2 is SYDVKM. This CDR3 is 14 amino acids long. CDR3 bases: TGTGCCAGCAGTTCACATCAGATTCGCTCACCCCTCCACTTT. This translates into CASSSHQIRSPLHF. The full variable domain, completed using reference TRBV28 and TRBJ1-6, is DVKVTQSSRYLVKRTGEKVFLECVQDMDHENMFWYRQDPGLGLRLIYFSYDVKMKEKGDIPEGYSVSREKKERFSLILESASTNQTSMYLCASSSHQIRSPLHFGNGTRLTVT.

CDR3 nucleotides: TGTGCCAGCAGCTTGACAGGGGCAACGAACACCGGGGAGCTGTTTTTT. It specifies CASSLTGATNTGELFF. V gene TRBV7-2 combines with J gene TRBJ2-2; the match to TRBD1 covers 8 bases. The V gene's germline CDR1 is SGHTA and CDR2 FQGNSA. V dropped 3 bases and J dropped 0; count of bases not matched to a gene: 3. The CDR3 runs 16 residues.

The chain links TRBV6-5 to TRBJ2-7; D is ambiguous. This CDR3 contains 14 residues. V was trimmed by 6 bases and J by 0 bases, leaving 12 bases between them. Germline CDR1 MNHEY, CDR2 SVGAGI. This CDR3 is CASRRRELSYEQYF. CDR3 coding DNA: TGTGCCAGCAGGCGTAGAGAGCTCTCCTACGAGCAGTACTTC.

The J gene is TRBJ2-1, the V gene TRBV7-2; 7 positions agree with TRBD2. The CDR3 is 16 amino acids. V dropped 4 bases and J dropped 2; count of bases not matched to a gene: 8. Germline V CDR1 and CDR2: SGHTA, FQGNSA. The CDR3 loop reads CASSSGLAVPYNEQFF. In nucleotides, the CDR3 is TGTGCCAGCAGCTCGGGGCTAGCGGTGCCCTACAATGAGCAGTTCTTC.

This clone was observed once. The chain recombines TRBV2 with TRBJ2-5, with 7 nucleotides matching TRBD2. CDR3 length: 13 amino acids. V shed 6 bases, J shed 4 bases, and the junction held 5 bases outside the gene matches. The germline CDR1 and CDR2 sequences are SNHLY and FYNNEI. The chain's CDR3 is CASRSGGGETQYF. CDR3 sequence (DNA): TGTGCCAGCAGGTCCGGCGGGGGAGAGACCCAGTACTTC.

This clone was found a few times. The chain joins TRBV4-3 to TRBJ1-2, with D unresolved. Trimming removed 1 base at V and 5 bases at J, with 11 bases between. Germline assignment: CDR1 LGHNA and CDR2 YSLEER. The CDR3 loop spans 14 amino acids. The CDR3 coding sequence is TGCGCCAGCAGCCAAGGTCTGCAGACTTATGGCTACACCTTC. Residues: CASSQGLQTYGYTF.

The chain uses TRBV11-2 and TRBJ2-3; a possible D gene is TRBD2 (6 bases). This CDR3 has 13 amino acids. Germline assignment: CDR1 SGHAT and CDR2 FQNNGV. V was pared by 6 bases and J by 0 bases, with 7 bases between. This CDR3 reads CASRLASTDTQYF. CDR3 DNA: TGTGCCAGCAGACTAGCCAGCACAGATACGCAGTATTTT.

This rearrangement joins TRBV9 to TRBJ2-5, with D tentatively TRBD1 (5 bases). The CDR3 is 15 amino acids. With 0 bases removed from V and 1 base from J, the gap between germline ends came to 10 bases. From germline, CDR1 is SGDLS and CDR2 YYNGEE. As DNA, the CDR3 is TGTGCCAGCAGCGTAGGACCAGGGCCCCAAGAGACCCAGTACTTC. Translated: CASSVGPGPQETQYF.

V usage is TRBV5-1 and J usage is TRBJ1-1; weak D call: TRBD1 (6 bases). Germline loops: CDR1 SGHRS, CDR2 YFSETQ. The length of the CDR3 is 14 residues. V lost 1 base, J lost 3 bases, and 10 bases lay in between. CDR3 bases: TGCGCCAGCAGCTTGACAGGGATGGACACTGAAGCTTTCTTT. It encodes CASSLTGMDTEAFF.

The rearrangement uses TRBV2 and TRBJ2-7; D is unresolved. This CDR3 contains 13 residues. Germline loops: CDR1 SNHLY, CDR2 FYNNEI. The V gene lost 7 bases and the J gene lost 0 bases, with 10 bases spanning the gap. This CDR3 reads CASIGPGSYEQYF. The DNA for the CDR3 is TGTGCCAGCATCGGTCCGGGCTCCTACGAGCAGTACTTC.

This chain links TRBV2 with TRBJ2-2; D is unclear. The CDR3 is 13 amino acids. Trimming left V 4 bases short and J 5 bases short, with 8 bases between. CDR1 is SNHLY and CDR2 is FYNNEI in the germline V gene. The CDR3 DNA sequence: TGTGCCAGCAGTGCTCAGTCAACCGGGGAGCTGTTTTTT. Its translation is CASSAQSTGELFF.

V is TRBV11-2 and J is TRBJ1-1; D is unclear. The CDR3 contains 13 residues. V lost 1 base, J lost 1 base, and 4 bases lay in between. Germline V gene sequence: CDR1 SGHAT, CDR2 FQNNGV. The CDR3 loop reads CASSLGGNTEAFF. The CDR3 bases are TGTGCCAGCAGCTTAGGAGGGAACACTGAAGCTTTCTTT.

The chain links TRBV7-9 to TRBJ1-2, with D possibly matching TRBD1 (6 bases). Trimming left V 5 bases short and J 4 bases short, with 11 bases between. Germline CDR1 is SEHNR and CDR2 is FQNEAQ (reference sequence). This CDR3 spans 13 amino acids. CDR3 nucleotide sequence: TGTGCCAGCAGCAGGGACATGTTCTATGGCTACACCTTC. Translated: CASSRDMFYGYTF.

Here the CDR3 reads CAWSVPGVSHEQYF. CDR3 in DNA: TGTGCCTGGAGTGTACCCGGGGTAAGCCACGAGCAGTACTTC. This chain joins TRBV30 and TRBJ2-7; tentatively, D is TRBD2 (5 bases). The CDR3 runs to 14 residues. With 0 bases removed from V and 5 bases from J, the gap between germline ends came to 14 bases. Germline values: CDR1 GTSNPN, CDR2 SVGIG (reference sequence).